This TCR beta chain was captured in a study of vaccination and CD4 T cells after COVID-19. Background on the study: Six male and four female convalescents took part, two of them Hispanic. The authors exposed cells to overlapping spike peptides derived from SARS-CoV-2, HCoV-NL63, HCoV-OC43 and HCoV-229E. Whole-study results and caveats: Researchers report that 304 of 307 vaccine-specific clones in convalescent patients proved spike mono-reactive.

Stated treatment: approximately 9-day PBMC culture with coronavirus spike peptide pools or control peptides (ViraFEST assay). The CDR3 covers 11 residues. The germline CDR1 and CDR2 sequences are MDHEN and SYDVKM. With the Oncomine TCR Beta short-read assay, DNA from cultured CD4+ T cells was sequenced. DNA came from CD4+ T cells after culture. One entry per CDR3 protein results from TCRdb running MiXCR on the PCR reads. Seen here are about 12,000 distinct CDR3 sequences, 45% to 55% observed once, and the top ten hold around 15%. In its sample, this clonotype was seen a few times. Its cognate antigen is unknown. The junction and the germline gene differ at one end; a read error may be behind it.

The chain has TRBV28 and TRBJ2-3; 7 positions agree with TRBD2. This clonotype originated in a human donor who had recovered from COVID-19. Sequencing input: CD4+ T cells from blood, cultured in vitro. CDR3 DNA sequence: TGTGCCAGCAGTTTATATAAAAGCGGGAAATTT. It encodes CASSLYKSGKF.